The clone carrying this T cell receptor (beta chain) has ten or more counts. One entry per CDR3 protein results from TCRdb running MiXCR on the 5' RACE reads. Here the sample spans 70,000 or so distinct CDR3 sequences, about a sixth being singletons. The CDR3 is 11 amino acids. The V gene end was trimmed by 3 bases and the J gene end by 13 bases; junction bases not matched to a gene: 6. Germline V gene data show CDR1 as DFQATT and CDR2 as SNEGSKA (reference sequence). This record belongs to a study of HIV-infected patients and healthy controls. Sequenced input: CD4+ T cells from blood. This clonotype was sampled from a human donor in good health. The chain couples TRBV20-1 to TRBJ2-1; 7 nucleotides match TRBD2. The CDR3 DNA reads TGCAGTGCTAGTCTGCAGCGGGGCCAGTTCTTC. Its translation: CSASLQRGQFF.